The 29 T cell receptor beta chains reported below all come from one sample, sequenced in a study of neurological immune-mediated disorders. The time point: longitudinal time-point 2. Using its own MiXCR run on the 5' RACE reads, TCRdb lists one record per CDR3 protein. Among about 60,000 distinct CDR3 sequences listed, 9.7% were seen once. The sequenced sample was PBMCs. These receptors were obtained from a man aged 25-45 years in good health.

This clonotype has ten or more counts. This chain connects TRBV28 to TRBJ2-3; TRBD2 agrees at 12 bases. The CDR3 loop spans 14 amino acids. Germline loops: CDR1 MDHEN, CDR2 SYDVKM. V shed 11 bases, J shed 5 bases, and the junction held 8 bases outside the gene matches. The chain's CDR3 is CAGGTSGQRDTQYF. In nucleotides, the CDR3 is TGTGCCGGTGGGACTAGCGGGCAACGAGATACGCAGTATTTT.

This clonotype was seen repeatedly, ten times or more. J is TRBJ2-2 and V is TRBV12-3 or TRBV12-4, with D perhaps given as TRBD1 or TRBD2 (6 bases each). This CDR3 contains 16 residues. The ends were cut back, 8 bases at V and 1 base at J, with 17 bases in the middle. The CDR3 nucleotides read TGTGCCAGCGGAGGGTCGACAGGAGTGAACACCGGGGAGCTGTTTTTT. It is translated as CASGGSTGVNTGELFF.

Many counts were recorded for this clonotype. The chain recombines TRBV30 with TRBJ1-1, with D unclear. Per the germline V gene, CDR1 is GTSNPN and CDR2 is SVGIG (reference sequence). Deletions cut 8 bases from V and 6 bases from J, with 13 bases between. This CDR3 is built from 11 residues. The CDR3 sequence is CAGAGLPEAFF. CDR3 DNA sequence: TGTGCCGGAGCTGGCTTACCTGAAGCTTTCTTT.

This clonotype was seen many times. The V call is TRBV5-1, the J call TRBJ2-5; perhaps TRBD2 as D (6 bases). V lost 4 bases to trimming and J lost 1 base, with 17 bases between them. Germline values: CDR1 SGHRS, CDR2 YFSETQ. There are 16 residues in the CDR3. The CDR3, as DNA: TGCGCCAGCAGCCCCTCGTTGCGGGGAAGCCAAGAGACCCAGTACTTC. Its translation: CASSPSLRGSQETQYF.

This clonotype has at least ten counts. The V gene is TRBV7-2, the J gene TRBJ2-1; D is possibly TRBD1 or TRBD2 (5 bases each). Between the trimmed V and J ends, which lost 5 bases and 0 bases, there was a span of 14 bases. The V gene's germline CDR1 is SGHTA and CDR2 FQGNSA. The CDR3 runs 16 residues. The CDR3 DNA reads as TGTGCCAGCAGCCCCAGGGACCGGAGCTCCTACAATGAGCAGTTCTTC. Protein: CASSPRDRSSYNEQFF.

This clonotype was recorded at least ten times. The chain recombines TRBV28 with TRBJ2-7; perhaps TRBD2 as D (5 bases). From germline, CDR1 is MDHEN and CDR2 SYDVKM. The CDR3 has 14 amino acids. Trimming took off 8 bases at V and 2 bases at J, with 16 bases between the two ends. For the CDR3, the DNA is TGTGCCAGCTCACTGAGCGGAAGGACCTACGAGCAGTACTTC. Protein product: CASSLSGRTYEQYF.

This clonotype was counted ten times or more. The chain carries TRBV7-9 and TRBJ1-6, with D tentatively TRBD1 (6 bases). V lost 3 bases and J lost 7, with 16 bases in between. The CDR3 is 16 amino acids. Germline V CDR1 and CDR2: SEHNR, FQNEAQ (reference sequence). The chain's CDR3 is CASSFRRPDRNSPLHF. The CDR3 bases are TGTGCCAGCAGCTTTCGTAGACCGGACAGAAATTCACCCCTCCACTTT.

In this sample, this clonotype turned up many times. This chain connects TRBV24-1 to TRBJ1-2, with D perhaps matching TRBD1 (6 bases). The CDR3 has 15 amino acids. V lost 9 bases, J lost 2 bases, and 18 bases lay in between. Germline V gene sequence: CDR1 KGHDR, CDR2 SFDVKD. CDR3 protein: CATSEAGQPNYGYTF. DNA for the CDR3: TGTGCCACCTCGGAGGCGGGACAACCGAACTATGGCTACACCTTC.

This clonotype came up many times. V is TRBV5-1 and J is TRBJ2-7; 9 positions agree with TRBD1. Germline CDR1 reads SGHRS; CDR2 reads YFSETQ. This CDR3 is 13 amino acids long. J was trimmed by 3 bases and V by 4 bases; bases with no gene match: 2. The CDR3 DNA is TGCGCCAGCAGCACGGGACAGGGCTACGAGCAGTACTTC. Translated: CASSTGQGYEQYF.

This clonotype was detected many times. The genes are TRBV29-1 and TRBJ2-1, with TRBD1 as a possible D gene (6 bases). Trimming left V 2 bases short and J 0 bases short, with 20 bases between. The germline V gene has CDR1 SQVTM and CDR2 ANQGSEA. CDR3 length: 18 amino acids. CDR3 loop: CSVERSQGSLSSYNEQFF. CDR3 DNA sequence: TGCAGCGTTGAACGTTCACAGGGTTCCCTAAGCTCCTACAATGAGCAGTTCTTC.

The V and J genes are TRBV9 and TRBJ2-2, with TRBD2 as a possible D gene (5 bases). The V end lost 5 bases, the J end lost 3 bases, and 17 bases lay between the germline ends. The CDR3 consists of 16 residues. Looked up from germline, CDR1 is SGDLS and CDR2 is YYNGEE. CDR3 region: CASSLGETQYTGELFF. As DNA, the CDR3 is TGTGCCAGCAGTTTGGGAGAAACCCAATACACCGGGGAGCTGTTTTTT.

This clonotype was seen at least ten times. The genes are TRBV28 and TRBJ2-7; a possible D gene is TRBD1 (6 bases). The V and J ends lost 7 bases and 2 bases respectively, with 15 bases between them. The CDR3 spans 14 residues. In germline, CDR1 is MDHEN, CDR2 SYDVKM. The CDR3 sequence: CASIGRTATYEQYF. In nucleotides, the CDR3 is TGTGCCAGCATAGGAAGGACAGCAACCTACGAGCAGTACTTC.

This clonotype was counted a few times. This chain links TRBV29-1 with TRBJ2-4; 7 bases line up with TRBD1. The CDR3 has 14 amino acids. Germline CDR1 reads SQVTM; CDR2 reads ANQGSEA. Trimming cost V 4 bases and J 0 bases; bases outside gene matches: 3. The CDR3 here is CSVGTGSAKNIQYF. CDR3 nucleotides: TGCAGCGTTGGGACAGGCTCAGCCAAAAACATTCAGTACTTC.

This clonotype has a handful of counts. The CDR3 loop is CASSEDTQYF. Here the CDR3 DNA reads TGTGCCAGCAGTGAAGATACGCAGTATTTT. The chain carries TRBV6-1 and TRBJ2-3; D is unresolved. The V gene lost 1 base and the J gene lost 7 bases, with 0 bases spanning the gap. Germline assignment: CDR1 MNHNS and CDR2 SASEGT. The CDR3 contains 10 residues.

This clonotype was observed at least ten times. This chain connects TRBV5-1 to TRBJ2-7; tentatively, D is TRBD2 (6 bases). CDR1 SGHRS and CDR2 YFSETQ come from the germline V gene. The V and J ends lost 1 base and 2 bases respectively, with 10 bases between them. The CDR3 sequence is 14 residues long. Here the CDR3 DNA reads TGCGCCAGCAGCTTGTCTACGGGAGCCTACGAGCAGTACTTC. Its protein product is CASSLSTGAYEQYF. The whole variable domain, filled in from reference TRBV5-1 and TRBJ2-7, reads KAGVTQTPRYLIKTRGQQVTLSCSPISGHRSVSWYQQTPGQGLQFLFEYFSETQRNKGNFPGRFSGRQFSNSRSEMNVSTLELGDSALYLCASSLSTGAYEQYFGPGTRLTVT.

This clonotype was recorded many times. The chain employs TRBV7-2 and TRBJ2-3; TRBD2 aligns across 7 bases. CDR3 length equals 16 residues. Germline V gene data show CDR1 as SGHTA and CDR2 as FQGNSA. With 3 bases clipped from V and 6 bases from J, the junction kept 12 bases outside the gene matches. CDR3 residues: CASSFWTSMASDTQYF. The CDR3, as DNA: TGTGCCAGCAGCTTCTGGACTAGTATGGCTTCGGATACGCAGTATTTT.

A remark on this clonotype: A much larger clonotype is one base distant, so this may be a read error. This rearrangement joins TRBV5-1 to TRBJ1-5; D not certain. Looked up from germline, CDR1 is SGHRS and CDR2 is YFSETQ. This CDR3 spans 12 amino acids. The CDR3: CVSSLDSGVKHF. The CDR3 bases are TGCGTCAGCAGCTTGGATTCTGGAGTTAAGCATTTT.

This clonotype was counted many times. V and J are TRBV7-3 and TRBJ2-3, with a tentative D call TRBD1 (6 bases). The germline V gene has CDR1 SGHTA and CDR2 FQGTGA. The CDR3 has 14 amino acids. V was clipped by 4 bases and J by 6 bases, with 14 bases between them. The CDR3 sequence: CASSSVGAGDTQYF. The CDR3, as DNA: TGTGCCAGCAGCTCCGTGGGGGCAGGGGATACGCAGTATTTT.

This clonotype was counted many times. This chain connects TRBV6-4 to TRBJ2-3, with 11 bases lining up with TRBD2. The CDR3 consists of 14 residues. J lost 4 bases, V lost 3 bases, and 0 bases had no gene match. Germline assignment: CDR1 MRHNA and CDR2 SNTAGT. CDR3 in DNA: TGTGCCAGCAGTGAACTAGCGGGAGCAGATACGCAGTATTTT. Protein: CASSELAGADTQYF.

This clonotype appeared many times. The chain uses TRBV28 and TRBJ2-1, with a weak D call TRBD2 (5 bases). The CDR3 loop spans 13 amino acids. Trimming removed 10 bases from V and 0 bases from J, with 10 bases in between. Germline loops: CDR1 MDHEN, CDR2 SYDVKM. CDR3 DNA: TGTGCCACGGAAGCGGACTCCTACAATGAGCAGTTCTTC. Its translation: CATEADSYNEQFF.

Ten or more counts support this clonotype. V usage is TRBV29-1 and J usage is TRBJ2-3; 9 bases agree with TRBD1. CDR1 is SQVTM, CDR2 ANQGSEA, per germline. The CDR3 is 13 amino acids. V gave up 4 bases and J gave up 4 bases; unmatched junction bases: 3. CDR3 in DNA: TGCAGCGTTGCAGGACAGGGGCCAGATACGCAGTATTTT. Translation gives CSVAGQGPDTQYF.

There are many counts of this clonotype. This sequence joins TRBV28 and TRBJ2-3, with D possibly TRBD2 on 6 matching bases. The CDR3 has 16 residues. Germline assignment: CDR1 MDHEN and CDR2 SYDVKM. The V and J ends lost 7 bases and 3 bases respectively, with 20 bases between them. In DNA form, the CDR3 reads TGTGCCAGCACCATTCAAGCCGGGAGCAGGACAGATACGCAGTATTTT. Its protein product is CASTIQAGSRTDTQYF.

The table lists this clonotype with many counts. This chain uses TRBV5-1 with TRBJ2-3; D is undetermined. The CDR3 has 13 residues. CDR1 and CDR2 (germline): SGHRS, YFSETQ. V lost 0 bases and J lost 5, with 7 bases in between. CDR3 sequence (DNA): TGCGCCAGCAGCTTGGCTTCGGAAGATACGCAGTATTTT. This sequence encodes CASSLASEDTQYF.

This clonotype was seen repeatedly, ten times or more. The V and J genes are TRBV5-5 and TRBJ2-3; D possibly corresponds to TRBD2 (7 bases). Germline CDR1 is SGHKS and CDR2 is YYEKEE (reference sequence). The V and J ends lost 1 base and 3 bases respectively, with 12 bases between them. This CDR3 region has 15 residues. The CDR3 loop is CASSLFGGATDTQYF. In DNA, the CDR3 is TGTGCCAGCAGCTTGTTTGGGGGGGCGACAGATACGCAGTATTTT.

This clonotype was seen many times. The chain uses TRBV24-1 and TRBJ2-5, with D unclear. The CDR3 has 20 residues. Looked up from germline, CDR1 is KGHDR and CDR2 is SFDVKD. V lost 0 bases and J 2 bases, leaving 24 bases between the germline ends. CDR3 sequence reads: CATSDLGYKNSGSPQETQYF. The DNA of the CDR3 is TGTGCCACCAGTGATTTGGGGTACAAAAATTCCGGTTCCCCTCAAGAGACCCAGTACTTC.

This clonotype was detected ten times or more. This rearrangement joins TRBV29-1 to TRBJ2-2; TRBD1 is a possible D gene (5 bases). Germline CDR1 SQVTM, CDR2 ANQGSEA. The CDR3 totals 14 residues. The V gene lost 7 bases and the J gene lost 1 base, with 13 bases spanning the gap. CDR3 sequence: CSAGDRKNTGELFF. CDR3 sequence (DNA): TGCAGCGCCGGTGACAGAAAGAACACCGGGGAGCTGTTTTTT.

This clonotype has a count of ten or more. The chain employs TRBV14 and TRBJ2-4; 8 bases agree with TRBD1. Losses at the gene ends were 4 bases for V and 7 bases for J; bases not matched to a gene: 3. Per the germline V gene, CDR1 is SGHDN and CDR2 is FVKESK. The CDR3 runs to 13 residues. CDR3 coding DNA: TGTGCCAGCAGCCTGACAGGGGTGAACATTCAGTACTTC. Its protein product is CASSLTGVNIQYF.

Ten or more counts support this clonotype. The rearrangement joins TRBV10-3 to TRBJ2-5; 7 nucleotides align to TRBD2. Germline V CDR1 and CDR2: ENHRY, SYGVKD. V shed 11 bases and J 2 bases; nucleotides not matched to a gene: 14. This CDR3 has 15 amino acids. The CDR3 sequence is CASKEVAGIQETQYF. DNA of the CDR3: TGTGCCTCAAAGGAGGTAGCGGGTATACAAGAGACCCAGTACTTC.

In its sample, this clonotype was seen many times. CDR3 DNA sequence: TGTGCCAGCTCACTCAACAGGGTTGCAACTAATGAAAAACTGTTTTTT. It is translated as CASSLNRVATNEKLFF. The V gene is TRBV18, the J gene TRBJ1-4; maybe TRBD1 (6 bases). The CDR3 runs 16 residues. Trimming removed 4 bases from V and 0 bases from J, with 12 bases in between. The germline gives CDR1 KGHSH, CDR2 LQKENI.